This T cell receptor beta chain was found in a study of blood T cells in healthy people across ages. This clonotype was recorded a few times. Per the germline V gene, CDR1 is SGHKS and CDR2 is YYEKEE (reference sequence). This CDR3 spans 13 amino acids. Deletions cut 0 bases from V and 10 bases from J, with 13 bases between. Combining a sample-barcoded 5' primer with a J-beta primer mix, a second PCR ran for roughly 7 to 11 cycles. TCRdb ran MiXCR on the 5' RACE reads and lists one entry per CDR3 protein. The sample has about 720,000 distinct CDR3 sequences, 25% seen once. These sequences were also reported in another study, on T cells of mothers and their children. That study adds: A few healthy Caucasian mothers, along with their six children, served as the donors. With the M1S primer of the second PCR, sample barcodes and 2-4 random nucleotides were added.

This receptor was obtained from a boy aged 5 to 17 in good health. The source material was blood. This chain uses TRBV5-5 with TRBJ1-1; D may be TRBD1 (5 bases). The CDR3: CASSLEWGAIAFF. The CDR3 DNA follows: TGTGCCAGCAGCTTGGAGTGGGGCGCTATAGCTTTCTTT.